A selection of T cell receptor beta chains follows, all from one sample in a study of blood T cell repertoires in COVID-19. The table came from immunoSEQ multiplex PCR; TCRdb's copy has only in-frame clones and leaves some out. The sample records 210,000 or so clones, approximately 90% being singletons. The material sequenced was peripheral blood. The receptors were sampled from a man between 45 and 60 years old with acute or convalescent COVID-19. Both conserved end residues are part of each CDR3. The D gene is left open where the match is weak.

d_gene,j_gene,v_gene,CDR3nt,CDR3aa
TRBD2,TRBJ2-1,TRBV19,TGTGCCAGTACTCCGGGGGGCTCCTACAATGAGCAGTTCTTC,CASTPGGSYNEQFF
TRBD1,TRBJ1-5,TRBV18,TGTGCCAGCTCACCACCAGGGACAGGGGGCCAGCCCCAGCATTTT,CASSPPGTGGQPQHF
-,TRBJ2-2,TRBV2,TGTGCCAGCAGAGAGGCGCGGGCCCCAGGGGAGCTGTTTTTT,CASREARAPGELFF
-,TRBJ1-2,TRBV5-4,TGTGCCAGCAGCTTGGTAGAATTAACCCTTATGAAGGGCTACACCTTC,CASSLVELTLMKGYTF
-,TRBJ1-1,TRBV19,TGTGCCAGTAGGGCCGCTGAAGCTTTCTTT,CASRAAEAFF
TRBD2,TRBJ2-7,TRBV5-4,TGTGCCAGCAGCTTGGCGGCGGGGGACCCCTACGAGCAGTACTTC,CASSLAAGDPYEQYF
-,TRBJ1-1,TRBV2,TGTGCCAGCCTTCCGGAGGGTTATAGGAACACTGAAGCTTTCTTT,CASLPEGYRNTEAFF
TRBD1,TRBJ1-2,TRBV5-8,TGTGCCAGCAGCTTGGAAGGGACAGGCGCCGGGTATGGCTACACCTTC,CASSLEGTGAGYGYTF
TRBD2,TRBJ2-1,TRBV5-4,TGTGCCAGCAGCTCAAACAGCGGGGGGACCTACAATGAGCAGTTCTTC,CASSSNSGGTYNEQFF
-,TRBJ1-6,TRBV7-6,TGTGCCAGCAGCTTAGGGACTTCTTTAGATTCACCCCTCCACTTT,CASSLGTSLDSPLHF
TRBD1,TRBJ1-2,TRBV5-1,TGCGCCAGTCACACAGGGGACCGTAACTATGGCTACACCTTC,CASHTGDRNYGYTF
TRBD1,TRBJ1-1,TRBV4-1,TGCGCCAGCAGCGCCCGGACAGGGAGGGCCACTGAAGCTTTCTTT,CASSARTGRATEAFF
-,TRBJ1-2,TRBV7-9,TGTGCCAGCAGCTTACCTCCAGGGGAAGCCACCTTC,CASSLPPGEATF
-,TRBJ1-5,TRBV5-6,TGTGCCAGCAGCTTGCTAGGACATTATAGCAATCAGCCCCAGCATTTT,CASSLLGHYSNQPQHF
-,TRBJ2-1,TRBV5-1,TGCGCCAGCAGCTTCTCTGGTCAGGACTACAATGAGCAGTTCTTC,CASSFSGQDYNEQFF
TRBD2,TRBJ2-1,TRBV29-1,TGCAGCGTCGTCGGGACTAGCGGGGGGAATGAGCAGTTCTTC,CSVVGTSGGNEQFF